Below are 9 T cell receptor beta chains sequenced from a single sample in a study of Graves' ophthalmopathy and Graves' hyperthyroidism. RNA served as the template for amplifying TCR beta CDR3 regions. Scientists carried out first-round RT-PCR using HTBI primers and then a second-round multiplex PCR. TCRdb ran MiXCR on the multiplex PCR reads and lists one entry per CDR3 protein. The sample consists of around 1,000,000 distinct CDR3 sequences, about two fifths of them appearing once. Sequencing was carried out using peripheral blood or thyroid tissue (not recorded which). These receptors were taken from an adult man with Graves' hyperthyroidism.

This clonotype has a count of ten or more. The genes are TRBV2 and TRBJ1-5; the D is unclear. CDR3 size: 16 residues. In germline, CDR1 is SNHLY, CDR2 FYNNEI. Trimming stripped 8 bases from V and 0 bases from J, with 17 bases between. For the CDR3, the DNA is TGTGCCAGCGCCCTAGACGGAGTATATAGCAATCAGCCCCAGCATTTT. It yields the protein CASALDGVYSNQPQHF.

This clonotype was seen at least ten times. CDR3 residues: CATSRDAAGGLAHEQYF. The CDR3 DNA is TGTGCCACCAGCAGAGATGCAGCGGGAGGTCTCGCGCACGAGCAGTACTTC. The chain uses TRBV15 and TRBJ2-7; TRBD2 agrees at 9 bases. The V and J ends lost 0 bases and 5 bases, in that order; junction bases with no gene match: 11. Germline assignment: CDR1 LNHNV and CDR2 YYDKDF (reference sequence). CDR3 length equals 17 residues.

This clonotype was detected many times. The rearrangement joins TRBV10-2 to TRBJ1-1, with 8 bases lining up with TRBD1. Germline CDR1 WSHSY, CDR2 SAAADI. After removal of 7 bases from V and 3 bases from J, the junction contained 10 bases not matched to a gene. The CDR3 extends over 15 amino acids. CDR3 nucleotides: TGCGCCAGCAAGAACGACAGGGGTGCGTACACTGAAGCTTTCTTT. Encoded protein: CASKNDRGAYTEAFF.

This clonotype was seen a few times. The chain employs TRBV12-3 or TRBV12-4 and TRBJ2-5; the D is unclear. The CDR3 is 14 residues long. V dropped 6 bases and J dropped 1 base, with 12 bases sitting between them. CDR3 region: CASRQAQIQETQYF. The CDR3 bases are TGTGCCAGCAGACAAGCCCAGATCCAAGAGACCCAGTACTTC.

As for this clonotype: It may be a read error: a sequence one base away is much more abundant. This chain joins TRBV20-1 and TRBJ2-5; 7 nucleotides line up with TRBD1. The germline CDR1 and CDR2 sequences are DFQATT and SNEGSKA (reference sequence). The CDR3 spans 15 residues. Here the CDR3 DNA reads TGCAGTGCTAGGAGCTGGACAGGTTCCCAAAAGACCCAGTACTTC. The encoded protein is CSARSWTGSQKTQYF.

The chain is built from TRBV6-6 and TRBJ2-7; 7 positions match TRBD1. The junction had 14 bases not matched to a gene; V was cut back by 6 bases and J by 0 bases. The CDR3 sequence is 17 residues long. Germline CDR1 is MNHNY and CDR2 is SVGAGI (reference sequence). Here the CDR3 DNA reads TGTGCCAGCAGCTCTCCCAATACAGGGGTCTACTCCTACGAGCAGTACTTC. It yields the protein CASSSPNTGVYSYEQYF.

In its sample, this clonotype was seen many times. The CDR3 sequence: CASSKDWSYEQYF. In DNA form, the CDR3 reads TGTGCCAGCAGCAAGGACTGGTCCTACGAGCAGTACTTC. The genes are TRBV7-2 and TRBJ2-7; D possibly corresponds to TRBD2 (5 bases). Germline V lookup: CDR1 SGHTA, CDR2 FQGNSA. CDR3 length: 13 amino acids. Trimming took off 5 bases at V and 1 base at J, with 9 bases between the two ends. Full variable domain (missing parts from reference TRBV7-2 and TRBJ2-7): GAGVSQSPSNKVTEKGKDVELRCDPISGHTALYWYRQSLGQGLEFLIYFQGNSAPDKSGLPSDRFSAERTGGSVSTLTIQRTQQEDSAVYLCASSKDWSYEQYFGPGTRLTVT.

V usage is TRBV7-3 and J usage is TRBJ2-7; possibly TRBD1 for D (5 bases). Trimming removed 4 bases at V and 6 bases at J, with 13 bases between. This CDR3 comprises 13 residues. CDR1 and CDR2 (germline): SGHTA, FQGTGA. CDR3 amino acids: CASSSDNLGEQYF. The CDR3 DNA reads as TGTGCCAGCAGCTCGGACAACCTCGGCGAGCAGTACTTC.

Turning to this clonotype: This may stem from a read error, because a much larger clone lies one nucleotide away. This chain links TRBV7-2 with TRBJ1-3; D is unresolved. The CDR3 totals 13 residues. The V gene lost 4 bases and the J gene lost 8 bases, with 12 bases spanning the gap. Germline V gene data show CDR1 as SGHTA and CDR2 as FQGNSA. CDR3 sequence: CASSSQRGDTIYF. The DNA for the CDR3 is TGTGCCAGCAGCTCCCAGAGAGGAGACACCATATATTTT.